The T cell receptor (beta chain) under discussion was sequenced for a study of identical twins. A universal primer site arose from template switching, and cDNA bore unique molecular identifiers. In TCRdb, the 5' RACE reads were re-called with MiXCR into one record per CDR3 protein. The sample shows about 550,000 distinct CDR3 sequences, about 20% of them seen only once. Whole-study findings and limits: Invariant MAIT and iNKT cells could partly confound zero-insertion analyses.

This clonotype turned up a few times. As yet, its antigen is unknown. The CDR3 is 14 amino acids. Trimming stripped 6 bases from V and 6 bases from J, with 14 bases between. Germline V gene data show CDR1 as WSHSY and CDR2 as SAAADI. A further study also used this sample, focusing on yellow fever vaccine responses in identical twins.

The V gene is TRBV10-2, the J gene TRBJ2-2; no firm D call. Sequenced: CD4+ T cells sorted from blood. This sequence originates from a young woman in good health. As DNA, the CDR3 is TGCGCCAGCAGCAAAACGGTCGGGCCCGGGGAGCTGTTTTTT. Its translation is CASSKTVGPGELFF.